This T cell receptor beta chain stems from a study of cytomegalovirus exposure and HLA in healthy donors. The PCR employed 60 Vbeta primers together with 13 Jbeta primers. Libraries were prepared by immunoSEQ multiplex PCR; TCRdb keeps only in-frame clonotypes and omits some of them. Of about 130,000 clones listed, roughly 62% were seen once; the top ten hold 1.6%. Germline trimming cut 4 bases from V and 1 base from J; bases unmatched to any gene: 5. In germline, CDR1 is SGHVS, CDR2 FQNEAQ. The CDR3 is 15 residues long. The sample was PBMCs. This rearrangement joins TRBV7-8 to TRBJ1-1, with 8 bases that match TRBD1. The sequence was obtained from a man aged 25-45 years in good health and CMV-seropositive. Written as DNA, the CDR3 is TGTGCCAGCAGCTACAGGGGGGGGGAGAACACTGAAGCTTTCTTT. Its translation is CASSYRGGENTEAFF.